The text below deals with one T cell receptor beta chain. PCR involved 60 Vbeta and 13 Jbeta primers. The assay was immunoSEQ multiplex PCR, and TCRdb's table has in-frame clones only and misses some. Of roughly 99,000 clones listed, roughly 80% are singletons. The data are from a study of cytomegalovirus exposure and HLA in healthy donors. This TCR was sampled from a man aged 25-45 years in good health and CMV-seronegative. Sequencing was performed on PBMCs.

CDR3 loop: CASSTRRGTDTQYF. CDR3 DNA sequence: TGTGCCAGCAGCACCCGGCGAGGAACAGATACGCAGTATTTT. The rearrangement links TRBV6-5 to TRBJ2-3; D unclear. The V and J ends lost 6 bases and 3 bases respectively, with 13 bases between them. This CDR3 comprises 14 residues. CDR1 is MNHEY, CDR2 SVGAGI, per germline.